Shown below are 6 T cell receptor beta chains from a single sample sequenced in a study of cytomegalovirus exposure and HLA in healthy donors. The PCR made use of 60 Vbeta and 13 Jbeta primers. Clones were read by immunoSEQ multiplex PCR, and TCRdb kept only the in-frame ones, dropping some. The sample lists 130,000 or so clones; roughly 80% were seen once. The sample comprised PBMCs. These receptors were taken from a man aged 30 to 45 in good health and CMV-seronegative.

The chain recombines TRBV2 with TRBJ2-3; 8 nucleotides agree with TRBD2. The CDR3 has 15 amino acids. V lost 2 bases and J lost 2; bases outside the gene matches: 3. Germline-derived CDR1 and CDR2 are SNHLY and FYNNEI. The CDR3, as DNA: TGTGCCAGCAGTGAAACGGGGGGGGTCACAGATACGCAGTATTTT. As protein: CASSETGGVTDTQYF.

This clone was picked up a small number of times. The chain has TRBV5-1 and TRBJ2-7; a weak D match, TRBD2 (6 bases). Trimming pared 2 bases from V and 3 bases from J, leaving 6 bases between. Germline CDR1 SGHRS, CDR2 YFSETQ. CDR3 length: 12 amino acids. Here the CDR3 DNA reads TGCGCCAGCAGCTTCGGGGGCTACGAGCAGTACTTC. Protein sequence: CASSFGGYEQYF.

The gene calls are TRBV10-3 and TRBJ2-1; possibly TRBD2 for D (6 bases). CDR1 is ENHRY, CDR2 SYGVKD, per germline. This CDR3 spans 12 amino acids. Trimming removed 6 bases from V and 8 bases from J, with 11 bases in between. As DNA, the CDR3 is TGTGCCATCAGGACTCCGGGGGATGAGCAGTTCTTC. This encodes CAIRTPGDEQFF.

This clone appeared a few times. V and J are TRBV27 and TRBJ2-7; 7 bases are shared with TRBD1. V lost 6 bases, J lost 3 bases, and 5 bases stayed unmatched. The CDR3 is 13 residues long. Germline CDR1 and CDR2: MNHEY and SMNVEV (reference sequence). The CDR3 loop reads CASSLNRGYEQYF. CDR3 coding DNA: TGTGCCAGCAGCCTAAACAGGGGCTACGAGCAGTACTTC.

The V and J genes are TRBV28 and TRBJ2-5, with TRBD1 matching 7 bases. With 7 bases clipped from V and 5 bases from J, the junction kept 7 bases outside the gene matches. The CDR3 totals 13 residues. Per germline, CDR1 MDHEN and CDR2 SYDVKM. The CDR3 DNA reads as TGTGCCAGCACCCGACAGGGTCTGGAGACCCAGTACTTC. It codes for CASTRQGLETQYF.

The genes are TRBV6-1 and TRBJ2-7; D ambiguous. Germline V gene sequence: CDR1 MNHNS, CDR2 SASEGT. V lost 5 bases and J lost 4, with 9 bases in between. The CDR3 is made up of 12 amino acids. CDR3 nucleotide sequence: TGTGCCAGCAGTCCCCTCGAGTACGAGCAGTACTTC. This encodes CASSPLEYEQYF.